The 26 T cell receptor beta chains below were found in one sample sequenced in a study of graft-versus-host responses after intestinal transplantation. Profiling relied on immunoSEQ multiplex PCR, and the TCRdb table lists in-frame clones only, not all of them. The table includes some 130,000 clones, more than 90% detected once. The antigens of these receptors remain unknown. The sequences come from unstimulated CD4+ T cells sorted from spleen or lymph node cells, collected before intestinal transplant. These receptor sequences come from a human donor who received an intestinal transplant.

The V and J genes are TRBV5-1 and TRBJ2-5, with D tentatively TRBD2 (6 bases). Germline loops: CDR1 SGHRS, CDR2 YFSETQ. The CDR3 extends over 13 amino acids. The V end lost 7 bases, the J end lost 2 bases, and 12 bases lay between the germline ends. CDR3 sequence (DNA): TGCGCCAGCTCCTTGCGGGATCAAGAGACCCAGTACTTC. Translated: CASSLRDQETQYF.

This sequence joins TRBV25-1 and TRBJ1-2, with D tentatively TRBD1 (5 bases). V lost 4 bases, J lost 4 bases, and 16 bases lay in between. CDR3 length: 15 amino acids. CDR1 is MGHDK and CDR2 is SYGVNS in the germline V gene. CDR3 nucleotide sequence: TGTGCCAGCAGTGGGGACGGGCCTAGCGCCTATGGCTACACCTTC. It translates to CASSGDGPSAYGYTF.

The rearrangement uses TRBV7-8 and TRBJ1-3, with D possibly TRBD1 on 6 matching bases. Germline V gene data show CDR1 as SGHVS and CDR2 as FQNEAQ. Deletions cut 4 bases from V and 4 bases from J, with 17 bases between. The CDR3 loop spans 16 amino acids. In DNA, the CDR3 is TGTGCCAGCAGCTATACTTCCGGGGGGCTCGGAAACACCATATATTTT. Amino acids: CASSYTSGGLGNTIYF.

The V and J genes are TRBV6-5 and TRBJ1-2, with a possible D match to TRBD1 (5 bases). Germline lookup yields CDR1 MNHEY and CDR2 SVGAGI. The CDR3 is 13 residues long. Trimming took off 6 bases at V and 6 bases at J, with 14 bases between the two ends. The chain's CDR3 is CASSPGQTNGYTF. CDR3 sequence (DNA): TGTGCCAGCAGCCCGGGGCAGACAAATGGCTACACCTTC.

In its sample, this clone was seen once. V gene TRBV30 combines with J gene TRBJ2-5, with D possibly being TRBD1 or TRBD2 (5 bases each). V gave up 1 base and J gave up 4 bases, with 7 bases separating them. The CDR3 spans 12 residues. The germline V gene has CDR1 GTSNPN and CDR2 SVGIG (reference sequence). The CDR3 spells CAWSAGAETQYF. The CDR3 region has the DNA TGTGCCTGGAGTGCCGGGGCAGAGACCCAGTACTTC.

This clone was picked up one time. The rearrangement joins TRBV7-8 to TRBJ2-5, with 10 positions matching TRBD2. V shed 5 bases and J 2 bases; nucleotides not matched to a gene: 8. The germline V gene has CDR1 SGHVS and CDR2 FQNEAQ. This CDR3 spans 16 amino acids. The CDR3 nucleotides are TGTGCCAGCAGCATAATAGCGGGGGGATTGCAAGAGACCCAGTACTTC. It codes for CASSIIAGGLQETQYF.

The chain employs TRBV10-1 and TRBJ2-3, with TRBD2 matching over 8 bases. The CDR3 length is 14 residues. Germline CDR1 is WNHNN and CDR2 is SYGVQD (reference sequence). V lost 5 bases and J lost 3; bases outside the gene matches: 4. The CDR3 DNA follows: TGCGCCAGCAGTAGGGCGGGGGGTACAGATACGCAGTATTTT. It yields the protein CASSRAGGTDTQYF.

The gene calls are TRBV7-8 and TRBJ2-7; 10 bases are shared with TRBD2. Trimming took 4 bases from V and 0 from J; bases not matched to a gene: 18. The germline gives CDR1 SGHVS, CDR2 FQNEAQ. The CDR3 runs 20 residues. CDR3 DNA sequence: TGTGCCAGCAGCTCCCGGGGGGGTGGGCCGCCTAGCGGGGGCTCCTACGAGCAGTACTTC. Protein: CASSSRGGGPPSGGSYEQYF. The variable domain in full, completed from reference TRBV7-8 and TRBJ2-7, reads GAGVSQSPRYKVAKRGQDVALRCDPISGHVSLFWYQQALGQGPEFLTYFQNEAQLDKSGLPSDRFFAERPEGSVSTLKIQRTQQEDSAVYLCASSSRGGGPPSGGSYEQYFGPGTRLTVT.

J is TRBJ2-7 and V is TRBV21-1; TRBD2, the D gene given by the table, was not confirmed from the DNA. TRBV21-1 is an annotated pseudogene. CDR3 length: 15 amino acids. The CDR3 spells CASSKVSVPPYEQYF. The DNA of the CDR3 is TGTGCCAGCAGCAAAGTTTCTGTTCCCCCCTACGAGCAGTACTTC.

This rearrangement joins TRBV5-3 to TRBJ2-1; D gene unclear. TRBV5-3 falls under the ORF class, with uncertain function. The CDR3 totals 14 residues. V shed 6 bases and J shed 8 bases, with 18 bases lying between them. The CDR3 loop is CARNSVAYPDEQFF. The CDR3 nucleotides read TGTGCCAGAAACTCAGTGGCATATCCCGATGAGCAGTTCTTC.

Here the CDR3 DNA reads TGTGCCAGCAGTTCTGACCGTTGGAACTCATATGGCTACACCTTC. Residues: CASSSDRWNSYGYTF. The chain uses TRBV6-1 and TRBJ1-2, with D hard to call. V lost 5 bases to trimming and J lost 5 bases, with 18 bases between them. The V gene's germline CDR1 is MNHNS and CDR2 SASEGT. CDR3 length: 15 amino acids.

J is TRBJ1-2 and V is TRBV5-1; no clear D gene. CDR1 is SGHRS, CDR2 YFSETQ, per germline. Deletions cut 2 bases from V and 1 base from J, with 12 bases between. The CDR3 is 15 residues long. CDR3 residues: CASSFGLRLNYGYTF. Written as DNA, the CDR3 is TGCGCCAGCAGCTTTGGACTACGACTTAACTATGGCTACACCTTC.

The count of this clone is one. The chain links TRBV6-5 to TRBJ2-5, with 7 bases lining up with TRBD2. V shed 6 bases and J 8 bases; nucleotides not matched to a gene: 12. The germline gives CDR1 MNHEY, CDR2 SVGAGI. This CDR3 region has 14 residues. CDR3 protein: CASRPRGEKRTQYF. The CDR3 coding sequence is TGTGCCAGCAGGCCCCGGGGGGAGAAGAGAACCCAGTACTTC.

The chain is built from TRBV25-1 and TRBJ1-2, with no clear D. V was cut by 1 base and J by 8 bases, with 5 bases left in between. This CDR3 has 11 residues. Germline V gene data show CDR1 as MGHDK and CDR2 as SYGVNS. CDR3 sequence reads: CASSELWGYTF. The CDR3 DNA is TGTGCCAGCAGTGAATTGTGGGGCTACACCTTC.

This clone was seen a few times. The chain joins TRBV7-9 to TRBJ2-7, with TRBD1 matching over 8 bases. Per the germline V gene, CDR1 is SEHNR and CDR2 is FQNEAQ (reference sequence). There are 15 residues in the CDR3. Trimming removed 6 bases from V and 0 bases from J; junction bases left unmatched: 7. The CDR3 is CASSTDRGGSYEQYF. The CDR3, as DNA: TGTGCCAGCAGTACCGACAGGGGTGGCTCCTACGAGCAGTACTTC.

This clone showed up just a few times. V usage is TRBV7-9 and J usage is TRBJ1-3; D gene unclear. V gave up 5 bases and J gave up 4 bases, with 18 bases separating them. CDR3 length: 16 amino acids. Germline V gene lookup returns CDR1 SEHNR and CDR2 FQNEAQ (reference sequence). The CDR3 region has the DNA TGTGCCAGCAGCATACCTTCAAGGGTCTCGGGAAACACCATATATTTT. Its protein is CASSIPSRVSGNTIYF.

The gene calls are TRBV4-2 and TRBJ2-3; possibly TRBD2 for D (7 bases). This CDR3 contains 15 residues. The V end was cut by 4 bases, the J end by 5 bases, with 16 bases between. From germline, CDR1 is LGHNA and CDR2 YNFKEQ. CDR3 sequence (DNA): TGTGCCAGCAGCCCCGGGGGGCGGGGTAAAGATACGCAGTATTTT. Protein sequence: CASSPGGRGKDTQYF.

The J gene is TRBJ2-3, the V gene TRBV6-1; possible D gene TRBD1, 7 bases. V gave up 4 bases and J gave up 4 bases, with 9 bases separating them. Germline CDR1 MNHNS, CDR2 SASEGT. The CDR3 has 13 residues. CDR3 DNA: TGTGCCAGCAGTGTCAGGGGGGCAGATACGCAGTATTTT. Protein: CASSVRGADTQYF.

V usage is TRBV6-1 and J usage is TRBJ1-2; D gene unclear. Trimming shortened V by 1 base and J by 0 bases, and 9 bases separated the two germline ends. The CDR3 is made up of 15 amino acids. CDR1 and CDR2 (germline): MNHNS, SASEGT. This CDR3 reads CASSEEGLANYGYTF. As DNA, the CDR3 is TGTGCCAGCAGTGAAGAGGGCCTAGCTAACTATGGCTACACCTTC.

This chain links TRBV11-3 with TRBJ1-1; D ambiguous. CDR1 is SGHNT, CDR2 YENEEA, per germline. The CDR3 consists of 13 residues. V lost 3 bases and J 1 base, leaving 6 bases between the germline ends. In DNA, the CDR3 is TGTGCCAGCAGCTTCCGACAGAACACTGAAGCTTTCTTT. This codes for CASSFRQNTEAFF.

This chain links TRBV7-9 with TRBJ1-1, with 7 bases fitting TRBD1. The length of the CDR3 is 17 residues. Germline CDR1 is SEHNR and CDR2 is FQNEAQ (reference sequence). V shed 2 bases, J shed 3 bases, and the junction held 12 bases outside the gene matches. The CDR3 DNA sequence: TGTGCCAGCAGCTTATTGCAGGGGGGATATTTTGACACTGAAGCTTTCTTT. It translates to CASSLLQGGYFDTEAFF.

The gene calls are TRBV11-2 and TRBJ1-3, with D perhaps TRBD1 (5 bases). The CDR3 has 14 residues. V gave up 2 bases and J gave up 8 bases, with 13 bases separating them. Per germline, CDR1 SGHAT and CDR2 FQNNGV. CDR3 DNA sequence: TGTGCCAGCAGCTTACGGTGGATAGGGGACACCATATATTTT. Its protein product is CASSLRWIGDTIYF.

This clone has a handful of counts. The V gene is TRBV6-6, the J gene TRBJ2-6; a possible D gene is TRBD1 (6 bases). Trimming removed 10 bases from V and 0 bases from J, with 16 bases in between. The V gene's germline CDR1 is MNHNY and CDR2 SVGAGI (reference sequence). There are 16 residues in the CDR3. The DNA of the CDR3 is TGTGCCACTCGACAGGAAACCGACTCTGGGGCCAACGTCCTGACTTTC. Translating gives CATRQETDSGANVLTF.

The chain uses TRBV5-1 and TRBJ1-6; possibly TRBD1 for D (6 bases). This CDR3 region has 14 residues. V was clipped by 4 bases and J by 8 bases, with 13 bases between them. Germline CDR1 is SGHRS and CDR2 is YFSETQ. The CDR3 sequence is CASSGRGGDSPLHF. The CDR3 region has the DNA TGCGCCAGCAGCGGCAGGGGAGGAGATTCACCCCTCCACTTT.

CDR3 DNA sequence: TGCGCCAGCAAAGACAGGGATGATACTGAAGCTTTCTTT. Protein sequence: CASKDRDDTEAFF. The V and J genes are TRBV5-1 and TRBJ1-1; 7 bases align to TRBD1. Unmatched junction bases numbered 7, after V lost 6 bases and J lost 5 bases. CDR3 length equals 13 residues. CDR1 is SGHRS and CDR2 is YFSETQ in the germline V gene.

This clone occurred once. This chain's CDR3 is CASRGHSTDTQYF. The CDR3 region has the DNA TGCGCCAGCCGAGGACATTCCACAGATACGCAGTATTTT. The chain joins TRBV10-1 to TRBJ2-3; TRBD1 is a possible D gene (5 bases). The length of the CDR3 is 13 residues. The V and J ends lost 8 bases and 2 bases respectively, with 11 bases between them. Germline values: CDR1 WNHNN, CDR2 SYGVQD (reference sequence).